The sequence of this T cell receptor (beta chain) was determined in a study of beta chain features in type 1 diabetes. Germline CDR1 reads LNHDA; CDR2 reads SQIVND (reference sequence). Between the trimmed V and J ends, which lost 6 bases and 0 bases, there was a span of 11 bases. The CDR3 sequence is 14 residues long. This clone came up a few times. Its antigen is unidentified. The single heparinised draw taken from each donor contained around 120 mL of blood on average. The authors obtained over 95% purity in all sorted populations. Whole-study findings and limits: High-TCR-expressing cells could be over-represented by cDNA sequencing. Across all four CD4+ subsets, people with type 1 diabetes showed modestly shorter TCRB CDR3s.

Expressed TCRB transcripts were sequenced because the isolated RNA had all been reverse transcribed beforehand. Only in-frame clones appear in the TCRdb table, and some are missing; sequencing was by immunoSEQ multiplex PCR. The sample holds hundreds of thousands of clones, 11% to 15% seen once. The receptor comes from a man between 18 and 35 years old with type 1 diabetes. The J gene is TRBJ1-1, the V gene TRBV19, with D possibly TRBD1 on 5 matching bases. The sample consisted of naive CD4+ T cells from blood. This CDR3 is CASSQGYMNTEAFF. Written as DNA, the CDR3 is TGTGCCAGTAGCCAGGGATACATGAACACTGAAGCTTTCTTT.